The entry below gives a single TCR beta chain sequence along with its context. Its antigen is not known. The sample is drawn from a study of vaccination effects on CD4 cells after COVID-19. Study details: Participants completed two doses of the BNT162b2 or mRNA-1273 vaccine.

Assay used: immunoSEQ multiplex PCR; TCRdb lists only in-frame clones, some missing. Here the sample spans around 56,000 clones, 70% to 80% being singletons. Investigators separated out CD4+ T cells once approximately 11 days of culture had passed. Half-medium exchanges with IL-2 medium took place on days 3 and 7. This sequence originates from a human donor who received a COVID-19 vaccine. Specimen: CD4+ T cells from PBMCs cultured without peptide, collected before COVID-19 vaccination.

The CDR3 here is CASSIGRGRGSHNEQFF. DNA for the CDR3: TGTGCCAGTAGTATCGGTCGTGGCAGGGGCAGCCACAATGAGCAGTTCTTC. This chain uses TRBV19 with TRBJ2-1, with a tentative D call TRBD1 (6 bases). Per germline, CDR1 LNHDA and CDR2 SQIVND (reference sequence). V was pared by 3 bases and J by 5 bases, with 20 bases between. The CDR3 totals 17 residues.